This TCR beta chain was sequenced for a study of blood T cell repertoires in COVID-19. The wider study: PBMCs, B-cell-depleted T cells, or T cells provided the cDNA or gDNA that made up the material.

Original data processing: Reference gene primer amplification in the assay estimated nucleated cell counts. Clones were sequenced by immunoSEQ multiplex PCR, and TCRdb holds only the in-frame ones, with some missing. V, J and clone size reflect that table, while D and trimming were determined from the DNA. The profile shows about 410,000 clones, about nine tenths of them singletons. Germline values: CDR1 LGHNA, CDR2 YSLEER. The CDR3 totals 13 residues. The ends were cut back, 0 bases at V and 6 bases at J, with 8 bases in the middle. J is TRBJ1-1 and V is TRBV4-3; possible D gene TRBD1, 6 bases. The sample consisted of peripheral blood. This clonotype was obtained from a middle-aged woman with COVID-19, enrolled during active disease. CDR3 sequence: CASSQDQGSEAFF. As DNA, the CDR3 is TGCGCCAGCAGCCAAGATCAGGGGTCTGAAGCTTTCTTT.